The 31 T cell receptor beta chains listed next were all sequenced from one sample in a study of shared clonotypes between healthy human individuals. TCRdb's table, derived via immunoSEQ multiplex PCR, lists solely in-frame clones and lacks some. This table has approximately 180,000 clones, over 85% appearing once. Source material: naive CD4+ T cells sorted from blood. Subset specified: CD45RA+ positively selected. The receptors originated from a young woman in good health.

V and J are TRBV29-1 and TRBJ2-2; the D gene is possibly TRBD1 (5 bases). The CDR3 sequence is 12 residues long. CDR1 and CDR2 (germline): SQVTM, ANQGSEA. Trimming removed 6 bases from V and 3 bases from J, with 8 bases in between. CDR3 sequence (DNA): TGCAGCGTAGACAGCTACACCGGGGAGCTGTTTTTT. Translated: CSVDSYTGELFF.

The chain is built from TRBV6-4 and TRBJ2-3, with 12 nucleotides matching TRBD2. This CDR3 comprises 15 residues. V lost 5 bases to trimming and J lost 7 bases; unmatched junction nucleotides: 7. In germline, CDR1 is MRHNA, CDR2 SNTAGT. For the CDR3, the DNA is TGTGCCAGCAGTCCCGGGACTAGCGGGTTCAATACGCAGTATTTT. Its protein is CASSPGTSGFNTQYF.

This chain connects TRBV7-9 to TRBJ2-1; no definite D call. V lost 2 bases to trimming and J lost 5 bases, with 10 bases between them. CDR3 length: 14 amino acids. Germline loops: CDR1 SEHNR, CDR2 FQNEAQ (reference sequence). DNA of the CDR3: TGTGCCAGCAGCTTAAGTAGGGTGGACAATGAGCAGTTCTTC. Its translation is CASSLSRVDNEQFF.

The V call is TRBV18, the J call TRBJ2-3; 10 bases align to TRBD2. The V gene end was trimmed by 4 bases and the J gene end by 1 base; junction bases not matched to a gene: 5. The CDR3 is 16 residues long. Germline V gives CDR1 KGHSH, CDR2 LQKENI. CDR3 bases: TGTGCCAGCTCACTTGGCACTAGCGGGGGCACAGATACGCAGTATTTT. It encodes CASSLGTSGGTDTQYF.

The chain combines TRBV28 with TRBJ1-6, with unresolved D. V lost 6 bases and J lost 10, with 10 bases in between. Germline CDR1 and CDR2: MDHEN and SYDVKM. The CDR3 extends over 12 amino acids. The CDR3 bases are TGTGCCAGCAGCATACCCCTGTCACCCCTCCACTTT. Translating gives CASSIPLSPLHF.

The rearrangement uses TRBV7-2 and TRBJ2-7, with TRBD2 as a possible D gene (6 bases). CDR1 and CDR2 from the germline V gene are SGHTA and FQGNSA. This CDR3 is 17 amino acids long. V was shortened by 1 base and J by 1 base, with 17 bases between the two germline ends. Here the CDR3 reads CASSLGGPGRGSYEQYF. CDR3 in DNA: TGTGCCAGCAGCTTAGGAGGGCCTGGGCGGGGTTCCTACGAGCAGTACTTC.

V gene TRBV10-1 combines with J gene TRBJ2-7; 9 bases agree with TRBD2. Looked up from germline, CDR1 is WNHNN and CDR2 is SYGVQD (reference sequence). The CDR3 has 14 residues. J gave up 4 bases and V 3 bases, and 4 bases lay outside the gene matches. For the CDR3, the DNA is TGCGCCAGCAGTGATGGTAGCGGGAGTTACGAGCAGTACTTC. Protein: CASSDGSGSYEQYF.

The rearrangement links TRBV2 to TRBJ2-1; the D is unclear. Trimming pared 7 bases from V and 2 bases from J, leaving 3 bases between. Germline V CDR1 and CDR2: SNHLY, FYNNEI. This CDR3 region has 11 residues. The CDR3 bases are TGTGCCAGCACGGCCTACAATGAGCAGTTCTTC. This codes for CASTAYNEQFF.

The J gene is TRBJ2-7, the V gene TRBV28, with TRBD2 matching 7 bases. The CDR3 runs to 13 residues. V gave up 5 bases and J gave up 6 bases; unmatched junction bases: 7. Germline CDR1 is MDHEN and CDR2 is SYDVKM. In DNA, the CDR3 is TGTGCCAGCAGTGTTTCTAGCGGAGGCGAGCAGTACTTC. Translating gives CASSVSSGGEQYF.

V is TRBV5-1 and J is TRBJ2-3; 8 bases map to TRBD2. Looked up from germline, CDR1 is SGHRS and CDR2 is YFSETQ. CDR3 length: 15 residues. V shed 3 bases, J shed 0 bases, and the junction held 3 bases outside the gene matches. CDR3 nucleotide sequence: TGCGCCAGCAGCTCAGCTAGCGGGAGCACAGATACGCAGTATTTT. Translated, it gives CASSSASGSTDTQYF.

The V gene is TRBV19, the J gene TRBJ1-1; D possibly corresponds to TRBD1 (5 bases). The CDR3 consists of 14 residues. Germline V gene lookup returns CDR1 LNHDA and CDR2 SQIVND (reference sequence). V lost 6 bases and J lost 4, with 15 bases in between. This CDR3 reads CASSPGGFGTEAFF. DNA of the CDR3: TGTGCCAGTAGCCCCGGGGGGTTCGGCACTGAAGCTTTCTTT.

The chain couples TRBV2 to TRBJ1-3; a possible D gene is TRBD1 (6 bases). The germline V gene encodes CDR1 SNHLY and CDR2 FYNNEI. V was cut by 7 bases and J by 0 bases, with 10 bases left in between. This CDR3 comprises 14 residues. CDR3 nucleotide sequence: TGTGCCAGCAACAGGGCTAACTCTGGAAACACCATATATTTT. The encoded protein is CASNRANSGNTIYF. Looking up the rest from reference TRBV2 and TRBJ1-3 gives the full variable domain: EPEVTQTPSHQVTQMGQEVILRCVPISNHLYFYWYRQILGQKVEFLVSFYNNEISEKSEIFDDQFSVERPDGSNFTLKIRSTKLEDSAMYFCASNRANSGNTIYFGEGSWLTVV.

This chain connects TRBV4-1 to TRBJ2-7; D tentatively fits TRBD1 or TRBD2 (6 bases each). Trimming pared 3 bases from V and 2 bases from J, leaving 17 bases between. CDR1 and CDR2 (germline): MGHRA, YSYEKL. The CDR3 contains 16 residues. The CDR3 region has the DNA TGCGCCAGCAGCCAGCACCCGAGGGGGGACACCTACGAGCAGTACTTC. It codes for CASSQHPRGDTYEQYF.

The J gene is TRBJ2-2, the V gene TRBV27, with 8 bases lining up with TRBD2. V was clipped by 7 bases and J by 2 bases; unmatched bases: 9. The CDR3 covers 16 residues. Germline V gene data show CDR1 as MNHEY and CDR2 as SMNVEV (reference sequence). The CDR3 coding sequence is TGTGCCAGCAACCACCTTAGCGGGGTTAACACCGGGGAGCTGTTTTTT. Amino acid sequence: CASNHLSGVNTGELFF.

The V call is TRBV18, the J call TRBJ1-4, with 8 nucleotides matching TRBD1. The V gene's germline CDR1 is KGHSH and CDR2 LQKENI. V lost 3 bases and J lost 6; bases outside the gene matches: 6. This CDR3 has 15 amino acids. The CDR3 loop is CASSPSGGVDEKLFF. The DNA for the CDR3 is TGTGCCAGCTCACCGTCAGGGGGCGTCGATGAAAAACTGTTTTTT.

This clone was observed a few times. This chain links TRBV19 with TRBJ1-3, with 8 bases lining up with TRBD1. The germline V gene has CDR1 LNHDA and CDR2 SQIVND (reference sequence). This CDR3 is 12 amino acids long. The ends lost 9 bases at V and 5 bases at J; junction bases unmatched: 3. The CDR3 region has the DNA TGTGCCAGCGGACAGGGCAGAAACACCATATATTTT. Its translation is CASGQGRNTIYF.

The chain has TRBV15 and TRBJ1-5, with D perhaps TRBD1 (5 bases). This CDR3 has 16 residues. With 0 bases removed from V and 3 bases from J, the gap between germline ends came to 12 bases. Germline CDR1 LNHNV, CDR2 YYDKDF (reference sequence). The CDR3 DNA reads as TGTGCCACCAGCAGAGACGGTACAGGTTTCAATCAGCCCCAGCATTTT. This gives the protein CATSRDGTGFNQPQHF.

This clone appeared once. The rearrangement links TRBV27 to TRBJ2-2; D gene ambiguous. The CDR3 runs to 13 residues. From germline, CDR1 is MNHEY and CDR2 SMNVEV (reference sequence). The V end lost 5 bases, the J end lost 1 base, and 5 bases lay between the germline ends. The CDR3 protein is CASSPWNTGELFF. In DNA, the CDR3 is TGTGCCAGCAGTCCCTGGAACACCGGGGAGCTGTTTTTT.

This clone was detected once. The gene calls are TRBV28 and TRBJ1-6, with 9 positions matching TRBD1. The germline gives CDR1 MDHEN, CDR2 SYDVKM. The J segment lost 6 bases and the V segment lost 4 bases, leaving 7 bases of the junction unmatched. This CDR3 is 16 amino acids long. The CDR3 here is CASSSQGQGSNSPLHF. DNA of the CDR3: TGTGCCAGCAGTTCCCAGGGACAGGGAAGTAATTCACCCCTCCACTTT.

This clone was counted a few times. The chain has TRBV18 and TRBJ1-2; D uncertain. Trimming cost V 0 bases and J 7 bases, with 3 bases left between them. The CDR3 spans 11 residues. Germline V gene lookup returns CDR1 KGHSH and CDR2 LQKENI. The CDR3 nucleotides are TGTGCCAGCTCACCACCGAGTGGCTACACCTTC. It codes for CASSPPSGYTF.

This rearrangement joins TRBV4-1 to TRBJ2-5; 8 nucleotides match TRBD1. The CDR3 consists of 15 residues. V was clipped by 0 bases and J by 11 bases; unmatched bases: 11. Germline CDR1 is MGHRA and CDR2 is YSYEKL. The CDR3 loop is CASSQDWAGGAEQYF. The CDR3 DNA is TGCGCCAGCAGCCAAGATTGGGCAGGGGGCGCGGAGCAGTACTTC.

This chain links TRBV7-9 with TRBJ2-5, with a possible D match to TRBD2 (6 bases). The J call may be faulty, since TRBJ2-7 better matches the DNA end. This CDR3 is 14 amino acids long. Germline V CDR1 and CDR2: SEHNR, FQNEAQ (reference sequence). The CDR3 sequence: CASSLDGSAYEQYF. The CDR3 bases are TGTGCCAGCAGCTTAGACGGGAGCGCCTACGAGCAGTACTTC.

This chain joins TRBV7-7 and TRBJ2-5, with TRBD2 matching 9 bases. The CDR3 runs 16 residues. Per germline, CDR1 SSHAT and CDR2 FNYEAQ (reference sequence). J lost 2 bases, V lost 1 base, and 5 bases had no gene match. CDR3 coding DNA: TGTGCCAGCAGCTTAGGGCTAGCGGGAACTCAAGAGACCCAGTACTTC. Translated, it gives CASSLGLAGTQETQYF.

This clone was observed a single time. The chain couples TRBV28 to TRBJ1-1; D gene uncertain. In germline, CDR1 is MDHEN, CDR2 SYDVKM. The V end lost 4 bases, the J end lost 4 bases, and 7 bases lay between the germline ends. The CDR3 is 12 amino acids. CDR3 loop: CASSYLSTEAFF. DNA of the CDR3: TGTGCCAGCAGTTACCTCTCCACTGAAGCTTTCTTT.

The chain has TRBV6-1 and TRBJ2-7; TRBD2 agrees at 7 bases. CDR3 length equals 14 residues. The germline V gene has CDR1 MNHNS and CDR2 SASEGT. The V segment lost 10 bases and the J segment 0 bases; nucleotides outside the gene matches: 9. DNA of the CDR3: TGTGCCACTAAACTAGCGCTAAGCTCCTACGAGCAGTACTTC. It specifies CATKLALSSYEQYF.

The V and J genes are TRBV11-3 and TRBJ2-7, with D possibly being TRBD2 (5 bases). The germline CDR1 and CDR2 sequences are SGHNT and YENEEA. With 0 bases removed from V and 7 bases from J, the gap between germline ends came to 10 bases. The CDR3 runs to 13 residues. The CDR3 protein is CASSLDLTGEQYF. CDR3 nucleotides: TGTGCCAGCAGCTTAGATCTAACGGGAGAGCAGTACTTC. Full variable domain (outside the CDR3, taken from reference TRBV11-3 and TRBJ2-7): EAGVVQSPRYKIIEKKQPVAFWCNPISGHNTLYWYLQNLGQGPELLIRYENEEAVDDSQLPKDRFSAERLKGVDSTLKIQPAELGDSAVYLCASSLDLTGEQYFGPGTRLTVT.

The rearrangement uses TRBV5-1 and TRBJ2-7, with D unclear. The germline V gene has CDR1 SGHRS and CDR2 YFSETQ. The CDR3 loop spans 14 amino acids. V was cut by 4 bases and J by 5 bases, with 16 bases left in between. In nucleotides, the CDR3 is TGCGCCAGCAGCCCGACGCCCCGAGCCGACGAGCAGTACTTC. As protein: CASSPTPRADEQYF.

CDR3 amino acids: CASSSNGGVQPQHF. DNA for the CDR3: TGTGCCAGCTCCTCTAACGGGGGAGTTCAGCCCCAGCATTTT. V usage is TRBV18 and J usage is TRBJ1-5, with D perhaps matching TRBD1 (5 bases). CDR1 is KGHSH and CDR2 is LQKENI in the germline V gene. The CDR3 spans 14 residues. V gave up 6 bases and J gave up 6 bases, with 15 bases separating them.

The chain carries TRBV7-9 and TRBJ2-2; D may be TRBD2 (7 bases). V lost 8 bases, J lost 0 bases, and 13 bases lay in between. Germline CDR1 is SEHNR and CDR2 is FQNEAQ (reference sequence). The CDR3 consists of 15 residues. The CDR3 is CASDRGATNTGELFF. CDR3 coding DNA: TGTGCCAGCGATCGGGGGGCCACGAACACCGGGGAGCTGTTTTTT.

The V and J genes are TRBV19 and TRBJ1-3; D is undetermined. V lost 6 bases to trimming and J lost 2 bases, with 5 bases between them. Germline V CDR1 and CDR2: LNHDA, SQIVND (reference sequence). This CDR3 spans 12 amino acids. This CDR3 reads CASRGPGNTIYF. The CDR3 DNA reads TGTGCCAGTAGGGGTCCTGGAAACACCATATATTTT.

In its sample, this clone was seen once. The chain links TRBV5-1 to TRBJ1-1; perhaps TRBD1 as D (5 bases). This CDR3 spans 17 amino acids. V lost 0 bases to trimming and J lost 0 bases, with 15 bases between them. Germline V lookup: CDR1 SGHRS, CDR2 YFSETQ. This CDR3 is CASSLAPAGYMNTEAFF. The CDR3 nucleotides are TGCGCCAGCAGCTTGGCCCCGGCAGGGTATATGAACACTGAAGCTTTCTTT.